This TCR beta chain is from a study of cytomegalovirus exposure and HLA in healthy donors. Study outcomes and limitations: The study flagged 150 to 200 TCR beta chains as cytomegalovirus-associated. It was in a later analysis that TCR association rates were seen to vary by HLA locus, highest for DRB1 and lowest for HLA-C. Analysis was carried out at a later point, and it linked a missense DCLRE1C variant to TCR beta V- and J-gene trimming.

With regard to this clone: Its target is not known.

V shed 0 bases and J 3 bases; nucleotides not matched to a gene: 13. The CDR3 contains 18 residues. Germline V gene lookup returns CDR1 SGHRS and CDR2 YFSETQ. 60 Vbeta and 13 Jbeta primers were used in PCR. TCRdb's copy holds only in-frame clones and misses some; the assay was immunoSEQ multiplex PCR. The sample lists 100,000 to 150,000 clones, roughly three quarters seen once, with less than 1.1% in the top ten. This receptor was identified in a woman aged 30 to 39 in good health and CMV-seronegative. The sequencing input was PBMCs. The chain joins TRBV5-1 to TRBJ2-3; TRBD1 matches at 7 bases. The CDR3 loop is CASSLEGAGLGRTDTQYF. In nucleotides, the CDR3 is TGCGCCAGCAGCTTGGAGGGGGCAGGTCTGGGCCGAACAGATACGCAGTATTTT.